This record concerns one T cell receptor beta chain sequence. Antigen specificity is unknown. Profiling relied on immunoSEQ multiplex PCR, and the TCRdb table lists in-frame clones only, not all of them. This table holds tens of thousands of clones, more than 90% found once. The germline gives CDR1 SGDLS, CDR2 YYNGEE. This CDR3 region has 16 residues. V lost 3 bases to trimming and J lost 6 bases; unmatched junction nucleotides: 9. This sample was taken from a study of cytomegalovirus exposure and HLA in healthy donors. Study overall: A subsequent analysis reported that the roughly 120 validation repertoires were produced on the same platform that had also been used for the roughly 670 first-cohort repertoires.

Overall study results and limits: For most TCR sequences rarity was the rule, although some public TCRs occurred in many donors. Testing in vitro showed three CMV-associated chains specific for CMV antigens.

The sequence derives from a man aged 18 to 29 in good health and CMV-seronegative. Material for sequencing was PBMCs. The chain recombines TRBV9 with TRBJ1-4, with 9 bases lining up with TRBD1. The CDR3 reads CASSAKGWTGDEKLFF. In DNA, the CDR3 is TGTGCCAGCAGCGCAAAGGGGTGGACAGGGGATGAAAAACTGTTTTTT. Drawing the rest from reference TRBV9 and TRBJ1-4, the complete variable domain is DSGVTQTPKHLITATGQRVTLRCSPRSGDLSVYWYQQSLDQGLQFLIQYYNGEERAKGNILERFSAQQFPDLHSELNLSSLELGDSALYFCASSAKGWTGDEKLFFGSGTQLSVL.